A selection of T cell receptor beta chains follows, all from one sample in a study of radiation and T cells in renal cell carcinoma. Sequencing used immunoSEQ multiplex PCR; TCRdb keeps in-frame clones, though not all of them. In the table there are 87,000 or so clones, roughly 90% of which are singletons. Specimen: blood, collected from a patient whose treatment included radiotherapy and nephrectomy. The receptors shown here come from a man over 45 with renal cell carcinoma. The CDR3 runs from the conserved cysteine through the conserved F or W. D genes are given only for firm matches. The size entry is marked missing in some rows and otherwise reads once, few, many or a size class.

>-|TRBV5-1|TRBJ2-5|TRBD1
TGCGCCAGCAGCCAAAACCTGGGGACAGTACCCCAAGAGACCCAGTACTTC
CASSQNLGTVPQETQYF
>-|TRBV11-1|TRBJ2-3|TRBD2
TGTGCCAGCAGCCTACTAGCGGGAGGCACAGATACGCAGTATTTT
CASSLLAGGTDTQYF
>few|TRBV29-1|TRBJ1-1|-
TGCAGCGCGCCTTCAACAGCGAACACTGAAGCTTTCTTT
CSAPSTANTEAFF
>-|TRBV7-2|TRBJ1-6|-
TGTGCCAGCAGCTTGGACATCCCCCTCCACTTT
CASSLDIPLHF
>-|TRBV28|TRBJ2-3|-
TGTGCCAGCAGTTTCCGGCAATTAGGAAATACGCAGTATTTT
CASSFRQLGNTQYF
>few|TRBV25-1|TRBJ1-1|-
TGTGCCAGCAGCTGGGGGGACACTGAAGCTTTCTTT
CASSWGDTEAFF
>-|TRBV6-4|TRBJ2-3|-
TGTGCCAGCAGCGTGGAGGCGGGCACAGATACGCAGTATTTT
CASSVEAGTDTQYF
>-|TRBV7-6|TRBJ2-3|-
TGTGCCAGCAGCCGCTTTGGGGGAACTAGCACAGATACGCAGTATTTT
CASSRFGGTSTDTQYF
>-|TRBV5-1|TRBJ2-1|TRBD2
TGCGCCAGCAGCTTGTTGGTAGCGGGAGGGCCGGGTCGCAATGAGCAGTTCTTC
CASSLLVAGGPGRNEQFF
>-|TRBV6-6|TRBJ1-6|-
TGTGCCAGCAGTTACTCGGCCTCCTATAATTCACCCCTCCACTTT
CASSYSASYNSPLHF
>once|TRBV28|TRBJ2-1|TRBD2
TGTGCCAGCAGTTACGGCGGGAGGGCCTATGATGAGCAGTTCTTC
CASSYGGRAYDEQFF
>once|TRBV11-2|TRBJ1-5|-
TGTGCCAGCAGCTCACAAGGGGGTTTACAGCCCCAGCATTTT
CASSSQGGLQPQHF
>-|TRBV7-6|TRBJ1-1|-
TGTGCCAGCAGCTCGGGACAGAACACTGAAGCTTTCTTT
CASSSGQNTEAFF
>-|TRBV20-1|TRBJ1-2|TRBD1
TGCAGTGCTAGGGACAGGGCAGGCTACACCTTC
CSARDRAGYTF
>few|TRBV30|TRBJ1-1|-
TGTGCCGCCGCAGGGTTTTATGGTGAAGCTTTCTTT
CAAAGFYGEAFF
>-|TRBV7-2|TRBJ1-2|TRBD1
TGTGCCAGCAGCCTTGCCGGGACAGCTAACTATGGCTACACCTTC
CASSLAGTANYGYTF
>-|TRBV2|TRBJ2-1|TRBD2
TGTGCCAGCAGTTTTAGGACTAGCGGGAACAATGAGCAGTTCTTC
CASSFRTSGNNEQFF
>once|TRBV5-1|TRBJ1-6|-
TGCGCCAGCAGCTTAGGAACCGGGCAATATAATTCACCCCTCCACTTT
CASSLGTGQYNSPLHF
>-|TRBV7-3|TRBJ2-6|TRBD2
TGTGCCAGCAGCTTAATCTCTAGCGGGAGGTTTAGCTCTGGGGCCAACGTCCTGACTTTC
CASSLISSGRFSSGANVLTF
>-|TRBV7-9|TRBJ1-3|-
TGTGCCAGCAGACCCTTCGACAGGAACGGAGACACCATATATTTT
CASRPFDRNGDTIYF
>-|TRBV30|TRBJ1-5|-
TGTGCCTGTCATAGTACAGGGCAAGGGCCCCAGCATTTT
CACHSTGQGPQHF
>-|TRBV7-3|TRBJ2-7|-
TGTGCCAGCAGCTTTATATCTGGCTACGAGCAGTACTTC
CASSFISGYEQYF
>-|TRBV25-1|TRBJ2-7|TRBD1
TGTGCCAGCAGCCAGACAGGGCTCCACGAGCAGTACTTC
CASSQTGLHEQYF
>-|TRBV15|TRBJ1-1|-
TGTGCCACCAGCAGAGATTCTGACAAGAACACTGAAGCTTTCTTT
CATSRDSDKNTEAFF
>-|TRBV4-1|TRBJ2-7|-
TGCGCCAGCAGCCCGGGACTCTCCTACGAGCAGTACTTC
CASSPGLSYEQYF
>-|TRBV12-2|TRBJ2-5|-
TGTGCAAGTCGCTTACCCGACGGGGGTCCGGAGACCCAGTACTTC
CASRLPDGGPETQYF
>-|TRBV10-2|TRBJ1-1|-
TGCGCCAGCAGCGCACAGCTACCGAACACTGAAGCTTTCTTT
CASSAQLPNTEAFF
>-|TRBV5-5|TRBJ1-2|TRBD1
TGTGCCAGCAGCCAAGGACAGGGGGCGATCTATGGCTACACCTTC
CASSQGQGAIYGYTF
>-|TRBV4-1|TRBJ2-7|TRBD1
TGCGCCAGCAGCATAGACAGGGGGCCAGCCTACGAGCAGTACTTC
CASSIDRGPAYEQYF
>-|TRBV27|TRBJ1-2|-
TGTGCCAGCAGTCCATACGGGGCATCAACTAACTATGGCTACACCTTC
CASSPYGASTNYGYTF
>-|TRBV6-1|TRBJ2-2|-
TGTGCCAGCAGGGAGTCGGCCGGGGAGCTGTTTTTT
CASRESAGELFF
>-|TRBV7-2|TRBJ2-6|TRBD2
TGTGCCAGCAGCCCGGGACTAGCGGGGGCTCTTGGGGCCAACGTCCTGACTTTC
CASSPGLAGALGANVLTF
>-|TRBV6-1|TRBJ2-1|-
TGTGCCAGCAGTGAAGTCGTTGGTGCGGGGCAGTTCTTC
CASSEVVGAGQFF
>-|TRBV9|TRBJ1-3|-
TGTGCCAGCAGTAGGCCTAAACGGTTGTTCGGAAACACCATATATTTT
CASSRPKRLFGNTIYF
>-|TRBV5-8|TRBJ1-4|TRBD1
TGTGCCAGCAGCTCCGGGACAGGGGTATCAACTAATGAAAAACTGTTTTTT
CASSSGTGVSTNEKLFF
>-|TRBV9|TRBJ1-2|-
TGTGCCAGCAGCGTAGAGGCAGGGAACGGCTACACCTTC
CASSVEAGNGYTF
>once|TRBV9|TRBJ1-6|-
TGTGCCAGCAGCGCCCCAACATCGGCGGGGGACCCCTATAATTCACCCCTCCACTTT
CASSAPTSAGDPYNSPLHF
>-|TRBV12-5|TRBJ1-5|-
TGTGCTAGTGGTATGCCAGATCAGCCCCAGCATTTT
CASGMPDQPQHF
>-|TRBV18|TRBJ2-7|TRBD1
TGTGCCAGCTCACCCCAGGGGGCATTTTCTAACGAGCAGTACTTC
CASSPQGAFSNEQYF
>-|TRBV7-3|TRBJ2-7|-
TGTGCCAGCAGCCCCGCGACTAGTACCCACGAGCAGTACTTC
CASSPATSTHEQYF